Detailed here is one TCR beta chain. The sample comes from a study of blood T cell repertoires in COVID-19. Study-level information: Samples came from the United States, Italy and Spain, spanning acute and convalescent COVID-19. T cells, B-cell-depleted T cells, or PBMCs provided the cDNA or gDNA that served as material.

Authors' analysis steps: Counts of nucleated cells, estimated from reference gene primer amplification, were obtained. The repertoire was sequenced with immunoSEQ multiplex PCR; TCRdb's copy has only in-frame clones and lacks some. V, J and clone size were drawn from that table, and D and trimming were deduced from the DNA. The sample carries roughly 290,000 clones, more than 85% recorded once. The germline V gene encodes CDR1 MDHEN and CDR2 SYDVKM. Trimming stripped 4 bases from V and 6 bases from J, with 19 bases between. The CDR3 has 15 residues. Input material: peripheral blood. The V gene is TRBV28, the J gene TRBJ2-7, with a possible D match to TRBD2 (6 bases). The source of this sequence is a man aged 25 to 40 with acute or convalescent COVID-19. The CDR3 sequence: CASSSGGSGLGEQYF. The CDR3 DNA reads TGTGCCAGCAGTTCCGGAGGGTCCGGTTTGGGCGAGCAGTACTTC.